This T cell receptor beta chain came from a study of OX40 agonist ivuxolimab in advanced cancers. For context, the study as a whole: Ivuxolimab was a fully human IgG2 agonistic monoclonal antibody targeting the costimulatory receptor OX40 (CD134). Intravenous ivuxolimab was administered to patients every 2 weeks at six dose levels: 0.01, 0.1, 0.3, 1.5, 3 and 10 mg/kg. Prior anti-PD-1, anti-PD-L1 or anti-CTLA-4 therapy was permitted, and about two fifths of dose-escalation patients had received checkpoint inhibitors. The purpose of peripheral TCRbeta sequencing was to test whether ivuxolimab changed TCR sequence diversity and led to clonal T-cell expansion. A male proportion of roughly 85% and a mean age of around 60 years, ranging from roughly 20 to 80, were recorded for the dose-escalation cohort. Among the roughly 52 dose-escalation patients, some 20 had hepatocellular carcinoma, 15 melanoma, 9 renal cell carcinoma and 9 head and neck cancer. Three dose-escalation patients achieved partial responses, one with hepatocellular carcinoma and two with cutaneous melanoma. The paper describes the monotherapy dose-escalation part (N of about 50 patients) of the phase I trial of ivuxolimab. Study-level results and caveats: Clonal expansion of both CD4+ and CD8+ blood T cells was observed from baseline to week 6 at doses 0.1 to 3.0 mg/kg. After ivuxolimab, CD8+ T cells had more expanded clones than CD4+ T cells on average. Low levels of normalized T-cell clonal expansion were also seen in some patients who did not respond. Antigen specificity was not determined for the clonally expanded peripheral T cells. In the 0.1-3.0 mg/kg groups, partial responders had among the lowest normalized peripheral clonal expansion, particularly in CD8+ T cells.

A word on this clone: Its antigen target is currently unknown. The record has no base qualities; no much larger clone is one base away.

Patients with autoimmune disease history or receiving systemic immunosuppression were excluded from the trial. Peripheral blood for TCR sequencing was drawn from every dose cohort at baseline, at cycle 4 day 1 and at cycle 7 day 1. The samples were drawn from a first-in-human, open-label, multicenter phase I dose-escalation trial of ivuxolimab. The trial enrolled adults with locally advanced or metastatic head and neck squamous cell, hepatocellular, melanoma or renal cell carcinoma. Before TCR sequencing, CD4+ T cells and CD8+ T cells were sorted from peripheral blood as separate populations. To sequence the TCRbeta CDR3 region, genomic DNA was isolated from the sorted cells. The immunoSEQ Assay was used to sequence the TCRbeta CDR3 regions. Not all clones reach the TCRdb copy of this immuneACCESS table, which keeps in-frame sequences only. Checked studies attribute under half of the gap to unresolved V genes and leave the rest unexplained. Recorded for this sample are roughly 110,000 clones; 90% of them occurred a single time. Approximately 0.52% of the sample is held by the ten biggest clonotypes.

CDR1 and CDR2 (SGHNT, YYREEE) derive from the germline V gene (reference sequence). V ends up 1 base short and J 8 bases short, with an unmatched junction base count of 7. The CDR3, cysteine through phenylalanine, is 16 amino acids long. Just the 48-base CDR3 DNA is kept, in frame starting at base 1. The TCR comes from an adult with an advanced solid tumor such as melanoma, head and neck, liver or kidney cancer. The rearranged segments are TRBV5-4 and TRBJ1-6, with TRBD1 identical over 9 junction bases. The specimen comprised CD4+ or CD8+ T cells sorted from blood, sampled in a trial of the OX40 agonist ivuxolimab. CDR3 protein: CASSLPGQGSYSPLHF. The nucleotides are TGTGCCAGCAGCTTGCCCGGACAGGGGAGTTATTCACCCCTCCACTTT.